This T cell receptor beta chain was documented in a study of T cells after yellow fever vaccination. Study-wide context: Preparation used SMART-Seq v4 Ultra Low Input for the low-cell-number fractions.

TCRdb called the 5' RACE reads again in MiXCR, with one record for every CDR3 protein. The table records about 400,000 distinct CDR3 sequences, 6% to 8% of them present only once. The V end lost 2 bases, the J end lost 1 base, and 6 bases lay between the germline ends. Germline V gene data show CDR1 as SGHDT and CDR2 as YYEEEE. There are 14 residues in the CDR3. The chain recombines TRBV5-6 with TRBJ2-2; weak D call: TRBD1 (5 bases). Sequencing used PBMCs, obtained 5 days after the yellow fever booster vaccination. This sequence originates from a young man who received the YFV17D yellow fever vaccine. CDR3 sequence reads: CASSFQGNTGELFF. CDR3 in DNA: TGTGCCAGCAGCTTTCAGGGGAACACCGGGGAGCTGTTTTTT.